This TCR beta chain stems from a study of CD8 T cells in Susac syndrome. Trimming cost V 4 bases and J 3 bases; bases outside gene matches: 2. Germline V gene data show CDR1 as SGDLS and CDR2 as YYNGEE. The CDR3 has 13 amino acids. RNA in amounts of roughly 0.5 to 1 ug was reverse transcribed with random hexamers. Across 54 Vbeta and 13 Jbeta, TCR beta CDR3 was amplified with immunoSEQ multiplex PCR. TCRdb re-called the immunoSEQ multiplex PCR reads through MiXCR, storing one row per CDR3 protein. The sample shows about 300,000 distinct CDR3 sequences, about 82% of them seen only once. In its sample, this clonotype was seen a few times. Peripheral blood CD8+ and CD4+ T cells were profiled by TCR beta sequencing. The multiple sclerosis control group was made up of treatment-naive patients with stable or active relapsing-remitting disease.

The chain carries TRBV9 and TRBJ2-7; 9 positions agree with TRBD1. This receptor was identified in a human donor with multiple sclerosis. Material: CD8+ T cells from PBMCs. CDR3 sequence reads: CASSKGQGYEQYF. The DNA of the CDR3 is TGTGCCAGCAGCAAGGGACAGGGCTACGAGCAGTACTTC.